This T cell receptor (beta chain) was sequenced in a study of T cell repertoires in cytomegalovirus infection. General study points: Summed frequency of public TCR beta families distinguished CMV carriers with the relevant HLA. CMV-specific TCR beta clonotypes restricted by HLA-C were the ones dominating the ex vivo response.

In this sample, this clonotype turned up a few times. Antigen unknown. MiXCR was run by TCRdb on the reads, yielding one entry per CDR3 protein. Seen here are a few hundred thousand distinct CDR3 sequences, approximately 14% observed once, and the top ten hold 8.8%. Germline values: CDR1 SGHDN, CDR2 FVKESK. The V gene end was trimmed by 0 bases and the J gene end by 5 bases; junction bases not matched to a gene: 4. The CDR3 runs 16 residues. The source is a human donor in good health (CMV status not recorded). Some clones in this sample may be carry-over from other donors' samples. The genes are TRBV14 and TRBJ2-1; the match to TRBD2 covers 10 bases. The sample was PBMCs. The CDR3 protein is CASSQDTLAGDNEQFF. In nucleotides, the CDR3 is TGTGCCAGCAGCCAAGATACCCTAGCGGGAGACAATGAGCAGTTCTTC.